Listed below are T cell receptor beta chains from one sample, sequenced in a study of immune characterization of retroperitoneal liposarcoma. TCRdb reprocessed the PCR reads via MiXCR and lists one record per CDR3 protein. The table records about 10,000 distinct CDR3 sequences, roughly 28% of them present only once. Material for sequencing was blood. All receptors derive from a male donor with retroperitoneal liposarcoma. CDR3s include the opening cysteine and the closing phenylalanine or tryptophan. D genes are given only for firm matches. Part of the rows lack a size; the others show once, few, many or a class for expanded clones.

size	J	V	D	length	DNA	CDR3
-	TRBJ1-1	TRBV13	TRBD1	13	TGTGCCAGCAGCCGACAGGGAGGTACTGAAGCTTTCTTT	CASSRQGGTEAFF
medium-sized	TRBJ1-4	TRBV6-1	-	14	TGTGCCAGCAGTGAAGCTGGGCGGCCAGAAAAACTGTTTTTT	CASSEAGRPEKLFF
few	TRBJ2-7	TRBV6-1	TRBD2	15	TGTGCCAGCAGTCCCGGGACTAGCGGATACAATGAGCAGTACTTC	CASSPGTSGYNEQYF
-	TRBJ2-3	TRBV6-1	-	15	TGTGCCAGCAGCAACCGGGCCAGGACGGCAGATACGCAGTATTTT	CASSNRARTADTQYF
medium-sized	TRBJ2-1	TRBV25-1	TRBD2	16	TGTGCCAGCAGTGTACTAGCGGGGGGCTCCTACAATGAGCAGTTCTTC	CASSVLAGGSYNEQFF
-	TRBJ2-2	TRBV27	-	15	TGTGCCAGCAGTTCTCAGCCGGAGATATCCGGGGAGCTGTTTTTT	CASSSQPEISGELFF
-	TRBJ2-3	TRBV5-5	-	13	TGTGCCAGCAGCTTGGCTAGTATGAATACGCAGTATTTT	CASSLASMNTQYF
-	TRBJ2-3	TRBV7-2	TRBD2	16	TGTGCCAGCAGCTTAGGGGTAGCGGGGAGCACAGATACGCAGTATTTT	CASSLGVAGSTDTQYF
few	TRBJ2-5	TRBV6-6	-	15	TGTGCCAGCAGTCGAGAGTGGGGGAAACAAGAGACCCAGTACTTC	CASSREWGKQETQYF
medium-sized	TRBJ1-5	TRBV6-1	-	16	TGTGCCAGCAGTGACTACAGACGGACCTGGGGTCAGCCCCAGCATTTT	CASSDYRRTWGQPQHF
many	TRBJ2-2	TRBV6-1	TRBD2	16	TGTGCCAGCAGTCAACCGGGACTAGCGGGGACCGGGGAGCTGTTTTTT	CASSQPGLAGTGELFF
few	TRBJ2-3	TRBV12-3/TRBV12-4	-	13	TGTGCCAGCAGTTTGGACCGCACAGATACGCAGTATTTT	CASSLDRTDTQYF
large	TRBJ2-5	TRBV6-1	-	14	TGTGCCAGCAGTGAAGCGCGGCGTTTCGGGACCCAGTACTTC	CASSEARRFGTQYF
large	TRBJ2-5	TRBV12-5	TRBD1	15	TGTGCTAGTGTCCAGGGACAGGGAGGGGTAGAGACCCAGTACTTC	CASVQGQGGVETQYF
many	TRBJ2-7	TRBV6-1	-	18	TGTGCCAGCAGTCAGTCTGGACAGGCCTTGGGGAGGAGGTACGAGCAGTACTTC	CASSQSGQALGRRYEQYF
-	TRBJ2-4	TRBV20-1	-	14	TGCAGTGCCGCCAGGGGGGGGGCCAAAAACATTCAGTACTTC	CSAARGGAKNIQYF
-	TRBJ1-6	TRBV28	-	13	TGTGCCATCGGGCCAGCTTATAATTCACCCCTCCACTTT	CAIGPAYNSPLHF
many	TRBJ2-3	TRBV6-1	-	15	TGTGCCAGCAGAGGGGGGCGGCTAGGGGCGGATACGCAGTATTTT	CASRGGRLGADTQYF
few	TRBJ2-1	TRBV12-5	TRBD2	16	TGTGCTAGTGGTTCCCCGACGCCTAGCGGTTACAATGAGCAGTTCTTC	CASGSPTPSGYNEQFF
few	TRBJ2-6	TRBV3-1	-	17	TGTGCCAGCAGCCTAGGGACCGGCATCTCTGGGGCCAACGTCCTGACTTTC	CASSLGTGISGANVLTF
-	TRBJ2-5	TRBV6-1	TRBD1	13	TGTGCCAGCAGTGATTCACAGGGGGAGACCCAGTACTTC	CASSDSQGETQYF
-	TRBJ1-1	TRBV4-2	-	15	TGTGCCAGCAGCCATATTACCGCGGGAAACACTGAAGCTTTCTTT	CASSHITAGNTEAFF
-	TRBJ2-1	TRBV27	TRBD1	14	TGTGCCAGCAGCTTACAGGGGCCCTACAATGAGCAGTTCTTC	CASSLQGPYNEQFF
few	TRBJ1-2	TRBV5-4	TRBD1	15	TGTGCCAGCAGCTCTCTGACAGGGGCCCTCTATGGCTACACCTTC	CASSSLTGALYGYTF
-	TRBJ1-4	TRBV6-6	-	15	TGTGCCAGCACCCCGGGGGGCGCGAATAATGAAAGACTGTTTTTT	CASTPGGANNERLFF
many	TRBJ2-1	TRBV6-1	TRBD2	18	TGTGCCAGCAGTTCCGGGACTAGCGGGGGGTCAGCCTACAATGAGCAGTTCTTC	CASSSGTSGGSAYNEQFF
-	TRBJ2-3	TRBV7-6	-	15	TGTGCTAGCAGCTCCGGTGCCGGGGGCACAGATACGCAGTATTTT	CASSSGAGGTDTQYF
large	TRBJ2-1	TRBV6-1	-	14	TGTGCCAGCTCCGGGACCCGACAGTACAATGAGCAGTTCTTC	CASSGTRQYNEQFF
-	TRBJ2-5	TRBV6-6	TRBD2	16	TGTGCCAGCAGTTACCCCGAGCGGGGGCCGGAGGAGACCCAGTACTTC	CASSYPERGPEETQYF
medium-sized	TRBJ2-1	TRBV12-5	-	11	TGTGCCACCCTGGGGGCTAATGAGCAGTTCTTC	CATLGANEQFF
-	TRBJ1-4	TRBV7-8	-	15	TGTGCCAGCAGCTCTTTATGGGGCTTGAATGAAAAACTGTTTTTT	CASSSLWGLNEKLFF
medium-sized	TRBJ2-2	TRBV12-3/TRBV12-4	-	15	TGTGCCAGCAGTTTAGTCCCGGGATTGGGCGGGGAGCTGTTTTTT	CASSLVPGLGGELFF
-	TRBJ2-7	TRBV7-2	TRBD2	14	TGTGCCAGCAGCTTAGCCGGCGGGAGCTACGAGCAGTACTTC	CASSLAGGSYEQYF
-	TRBJ2-6	TRBV27	-	17	TGTGCCAGCAGTTCCGCCGGGTTGCGGGCTGGGGCCAACGTCCTGACTTTC	CASSSAGLRAGANVLTF
many	TRBJ2-3	TRBV10-1	TRBD1	13	TGCGCCAGCGGAGACAGGGGGGCAGATACGCAGTATTTT	CASGDRGADTQYF
many	TRBJ2-5	TRBV6-1	TRBD1	13	TGTGCCGGCCGGGACAGGGTTCAAGAGACCCAGTACTTC	CAGRDRVQETQYF
many	TRBJ2-5	TRBV5-1	TRBD2	13	TGCGCCAGCAGCTTCCCGGGGGGAGAGACCCAGTACTTC	CASSFPGGETQYF
large	TRBJ2-3	TRBV6-1	TRBD1	15	TGTGCCAGCAGTGAAGCGACAGGGGGCGGGGATACGCAGTATTTT	CASSEATGGGDTQYF
medium-sized	TRBJ2-5	TRBV6-1	TRBD2	15	TGTGCCAGCAGTGTCCGATTAGCGGGGGAAGAGACCCAGTACTTC	CASSVRLAGEETQYF
-	TRBJ2-1	TRBV7-2	-	14	TGTGCCAGCACCCCGGGCGGGGCGTCCTACGAGCAGTTCTTC	CASTPGGASYEQFF
-	TRBJ2-2	TRBV23-1	TRBD1	20	TGCGCCAGCACCCACACATCTAAAGCCCGGGACAGAGAGTTCACCGGGGAGCTGTTTTTT	CASTHTSKARDREFTGELFF
-	TRBJ2-3	TRBV7-2	-	12	TGTGCCAGCAGCCCATTTACTGATACGCAGTATTTT	CASSPFTDTQYF
many	TRBJ2-3	TRBV12-3/TRBV12-4	-	15	TGTGCCAGCAGTTTATCGGGCGGGATCACAGATACGCAGTATTTT	CASSLSGGITDTQYF
many	TRBJ2-2	TRBV12-3/TRBV12-4	-	14	TGTGCCAGCAGTTTCGGGGGGAACACCGGGGAGCTGTTTTTT	CASSFGGNTGELFF
few	TRBJ2-7	TRBV7-8	-	14	TGTGCCAGCAGCGCGCGTGGAGGGGGTGCTGCGTTATACTTC	CASSARGGGAALYF
-	TRBJ1-5	TRBV6-1	TRBD1	14	TGTGCCAGCAGTGAAGCAACAGGGGGGCAGCCCCAGCATTTT	CASSEATGGQPQHF
few	TRBJ1-2	TRBV12-3/TRBV12-4	-	13	TGTGCCAGCAGCCTCGGGACGACCTATGGCTACACCTTC	CASSLGTTYGYTF
few	TRBJ2-7	TRBV7-2	-	12	TGTGCCAGCAGCTTAGGGAACAATGAGCAGTACTTC	CASSLGNNEQYF
few	TRBJ2-3	TRBV4-1	-	16	TGCGCCAGCAGCCCCTTCGGGACACCCCTCACAGATACGCAGTATTTT	CASSPFGTPLTDTQYF
few	TRBJ2-2	TRBV25-1	-	18	TGTGCCAGCAGTGAGCAAACCGGGCAGCGGATTAACACCGGGGAGCTGTTTTTT	CASSEQTGQRINTGELFF
many	TRBJ2-3	TRBV10-2	-	13	TGCGCCAGCAGCGACCCCAACAGGGTCGCGCAGTATTTT	CASSDPNRVAQYF
large	TRBJ2-5	TRBV6-1	-	14	TGTGCCAGCAGTGAATCGACCTACCAAGAGACCCAGTACTTC	CASSESTYQETQYF
many	TRBJ2-5	TRBV7-6	TRBD2	18	TGTGCCAGCAGCTTATTTGGTTGGAGCGGGGGCAGCGGGGAGACCCAGTACTTC	CASSLFGWSGGSGETQYF
medium-sized	TRBJ1-4	TRBV6-1	-	16	TGTGCCAGCAGTACCTTTAGGGAGGTAGCTAATGAAAAACTGTTTTTT	CASSTFREVANEKLFF
-	TRBJ2-1	TRBV6-2/TRBV6-3	TRBD2	13	TGTGCCATTCTAGCGGGGGGGCGAGGTGAGCAGTTCTTC	CAILAGGRGEQFF
-	TRBJ1-2	TRBV27	TRBD1	14	TGTGCCAGCAGGGCCATAGGGACAGGGGAAGGCTACACCTTC	CASRAIGTGEGYTF
few	TRBJ1-4	TRBV6-1	TRBD1	15	TGTGCCAGCAGGGACAGGGGGGGGACTAATGAAAAACTGTTTTTT	CASRDRGGTNEKLFF
-	TRBJ2-3	TRBV7-2	TRBD2	17	TGTGCCAGCAGCTTAGGGCTAGCGGGGGGGCATGGAGATACGCAGTATTTT	CASSLGLAGGHGDTQYF
-	TRBJ1-3	TRBV4-2	-	16	TGTGCCAGCAGCCAGAACACGTTCTCCTCTGGAAACACCATATATTTT	CASSQNTFSSGNTIYF
few	TRBJ2-1	TRBV5-1	TRBD2	13	TGCGCCAGCATGGGGGGGGACTACAATGAGCAGTTCTTC	CASMGGDYNEQFF